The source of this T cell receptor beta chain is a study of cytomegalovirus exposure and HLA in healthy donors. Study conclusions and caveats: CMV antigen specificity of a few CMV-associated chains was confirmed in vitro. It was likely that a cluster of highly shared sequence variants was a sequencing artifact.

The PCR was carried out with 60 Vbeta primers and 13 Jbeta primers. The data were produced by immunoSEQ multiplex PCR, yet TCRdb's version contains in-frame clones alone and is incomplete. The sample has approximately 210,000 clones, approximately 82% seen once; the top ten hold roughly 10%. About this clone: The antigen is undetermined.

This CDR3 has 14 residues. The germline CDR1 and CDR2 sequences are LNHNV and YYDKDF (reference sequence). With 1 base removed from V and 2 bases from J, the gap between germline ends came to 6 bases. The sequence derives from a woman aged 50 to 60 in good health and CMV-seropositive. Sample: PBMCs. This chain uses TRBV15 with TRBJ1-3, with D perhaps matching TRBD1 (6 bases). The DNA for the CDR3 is TGTGCCACCAGCAGAGGACAGGCTGGAAACACCATATATTTT. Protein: CATSRGQAGNTIYF.